The 26 T cell receptor beta chains below come from one sample, sequenced in a study of T cells in Graves' hyperthyroidism and ophthalmopathy (dated by TCRdb to between 2018 and 2021). The method was multiplex PCR. Sequencing was carried out with an Illumina HiSeq 2000. The TCR beta CDR3 regions were amplified from RNA transcripts. A first-round RT-PCR of the TCR CDR3 used the HTBI primer set with the Qiagen OneStep RT-PCR kit. The public reads were quality trimmed at Q25 with fastp and then assembled into clones with MiXCR by TCRdb, keeping productive beta chains. Rows are combined by CDR3 protein, so each entry shows the most common genes and DNA. In this sample the table shows about 640,000 distinct CDR3 sequences, around 21% of which occur a single time. The ten largest make up roughly a third of the sample. Sequenced: blood. The origin of the receptors is a man younger than 45 with Graves' ophthalmopathy.

There are many counts of this clonotype. The chain uses TRBV7-8 and TRBJ2-3; TRBD2 matches 7 bases. CDR1 is SGHVS, CDR2 FQNEAQ, per germline. The CDR3 is 15 amino acids. The ends lost 0 bases at V and 5 bases at J; junction bases unmatched: 5. CDR3 nucleotides: TGTGCCAGCAGCTTAGCGCGACTAGCAAGAGATACGCAGTATTTT. It translates to CASSLARLARDTQYF. The variable domain in full, completed from reference TRBV7-8 and TRBJ2-3, reads GAGVSQSPRYKVAKRGQDVALRCDPISGHVSLFWYQQALGQGPEFLTYFQNEAQLDKSGLPSDRFFAERPEGSVSTLKIQRTQQEDSAVYLCASSLARLARDTQYFGPGTRLTVL.

This clonotype was detected a few times. The CDR3 spells CASSLDTITGELFF. The CDR3 DNA is TGTGCCAGCAGCTTGGACACGATCACCGGGGAGCTGTTTTTT. The J gene is TRBJ2-2, the V gene TRBV28; D might be TRBD1 (5 bases). Looked up from germline, CDR1 is MDHEN and CDR2 is SYDVKM. The CDR3 sequence is 14 residues long. Trimming stripped 6 bases from V and 4 bases from J, with 12 bases between.

A few counts support this clonotype. V is TRBV3-1 and J is TRBJ1-5; 9 nucleotides line up with TRBD1. Germline values: CDR1 LGHDT, CDR2 YNNKEL (reference sequence). V lost 4 bases, J lost 0 bases, and 16 bases stayed unmatched. The CDR3 loop spans 20 amino acids. In DNA, the CDR3 is TGTGCCAGCAGCCTTTTACACCCGAGAACAGGGGGCGGTAGCAATCAGCCCCAGCATTTT. This gives the protein CASSLLHPRTGGGSNQPQHF.

This clonotype has ten or more counts. The CDR3 spells CASSLVGEEAFF. CDR3 DNA: TGCGCCAGCAGCTTGGTGGGTGAGGAAGCTTTCTTT. J is TRBJ1-1 and V is TRBV5-1; D uncertain. The length of the CDR3 is 12 residues. V was clipped by 0 bases and J by 8 bases, with 8 bases between them. Per germline, CDR1 SGHRS and CDR2 YFSETQ.

In its sample, this clonotype was seen a few times. The V and J genes are TRBV6-1 and TRBJ2-5; perhaps TRBD1 as D (5 bases). Between the trimmed V and J ends, which lost 2 bases and 7 bases, there was a span of 14 bases. The germline V gene encodes CDR1 MNHNS and CDR2 SASEGT. The CDR3 spans 14 residues. CDR3 nucleotide sequence: TGTGCCAGCAGTGAAACGCCAGGGCTGGGGACCCAGTACTTC. Translated: CASSETPGLGTQYF.

The rearrangement uses TRBV27 and TRBJ2-7, with 9 bases lining up with TRBD2. The CDR3 covers 18 residues. V gave up 2 bases and J gave up 6 bases; unmatched junction bases: 17. The germline gives CDR1 MNHEY, CDR2 SMNVEV (reference sequence). For the CDR3, the DNA is TGTGCCAGCAGTTTAAAAGGCGCGGGAGGGCCCGGGACCTCCGAGCAGTACTTC. This gives the protein CASSLKGAGGPGTSEQYF.

The rearrangement links TRBV28 to TRBJ1-5, with no clear D. Germline assignment: CDR1 MDHEN and CDR2 SYDVKM. Trimming cost V 6 bases and J 0 bases, with 9 bases left between them. The CDR3 is 14 amino acids. The CDR3 DNA reads as TGTGCCAGCAGCGTATCCAATAGCAATCAGCCCCAGCATTTT. It yields the protein CASSVSNSNQPQHF.

This clonotype was seen a few times. The chain uses TRBV15 and TRBJ2-1; perhaps TRBD2 as D (6 bases). V was trimmed by 0 bases and J by 3 bases, leaving 15 bases between them. The CDR3 is 17 amino acids. Germline V gene sequence: CDR1 LNHNV, CDR2 YYDKDF (reference sequence). The CDR3 region is CATSREAVGSLYNEQFF. CDR3 sequence (DNA): TGTGCCACCAGCAGAGAAGCTGTCGGGAGCCTCTACAATGAGCAGTTCTTC.

The chain employs TRBV24-1 and TRBJ1-1; D is unresolved. CDR3 size: 12 residues. CDR1 and CDR2 from the germline V gene are KGHDR and SFDVKD. Trimming stripped 7 bases from V and 4 bases from J, with 9 bases between. As DNA, the CDR3 is TGTGCCACCAGGGGCCCCAGCACTGAAGCTTTCTTT. Encoded protein: CATRGPSTEAFF.

The CDR3 reads CAWNKGGYEQYF. The CDR3 DNA follows: TGTGCCTGGAACAAGGGGGGCTACGAGCAGTACTTC. V gene TRBV30 combines with J gene TRBJ2-7; D may match TRBD1 or TRBD2 (6 bases each). The CDR3 loop spans 12 amino acids. From germline, CDR1 is GTSNPN and CDR2 SVGIG (reference sequence). Trimming stripped 4 bases from V and 3 bases from J, with 10 bases between.

CDR3 residues: CASRDLRRGRNNEQFF. The CDR3 coding sequence is TGTGCCAGCAGGGATTTACGTCGGGGTAGAAACAATGAGCAGTTCTTC. This rearrangement joins TRBV7-8 to TRBJ2-1; a weak D match, TRBD2 (5 bases). The CDR3 runs to 16 residues. CDR1 SGHVS and CDR2 FQNEAQ come from the germline V gene. V dropped 6 bases and J dropped 5 bases, with 20 bases sitting between them.

This clonotype was recorded a few times. The chain joins TRBV10-3 to TRBJ2-1; 7 positions agree with TRBD1. The CDR3 runs to 12 residues. CDR1 and CDR2 from the germline V gene are ENHRY and SYGVKD. The J segment lost 8 bases and the V segment lost 7 bases, leaving 5 bases of the junction unmatched. For the CDR3, the DNA is TGTGCCATCAAGACAGGGATGGATGAGCAGTTCTTC. It specifies CAIKTGMDEQFF.

This sequence joins TRBV27 and TRBJ2-7, with D uncertain. The CDR3 runs to 14 residues. Trimming removed 3 bases from V and 5 bases from J, with 14 bases in between. The V gene's germline CDR1 is MNHEY and CDR2 SMNVEV (reference sequence). CDR3 protein: CASSFLDKLHEQYF. CDR3 coding DNA: TGTGCCAGCAGTTTCCTAGACAAACTTCACGAGCAGTACTTC.

This clonotype showed up many times. The chain recombines TRBV28 with TRBJ1-2; D is ambiguous. Per the germline V gene, CDR1 is MDHEN and CDR2 is SYDVKM. CDR3 length: 14 amino acids. V lost 5 bases and J lost 3, with 13 bases in between. The CDR3 DNA reads TGTGCCAGCAGTCTTCTGGGGATCGACTATGGCTACACCTTC. Translation: CASSLLGIDYGYTF.

This clonotype was seen once. J is TRBJ1-1 and V is TRBV10-3; perhaps TRBD1 as D (5 bases). V lost 5 bases, J lost 5 bases, and 12 bases lay in between. CDR3 length: 13 amino acids. CDR1 ENHRY and CDR2 SYGVKD come from the germline V gene. CDR3 sequence (DNA): TGTGCCATCAGTCCGGGGCAAGGTACTGAAGCTTTCTTT. Protein sequence: CAISPGQGTEAFF.

This clonotype has just a few counts. The chain joins TRBV27 to TRBJ1-2, with D tentatively TRBD1 (6 bases). CDR1 is MNHEY, CDR2 SMNVEV, per germline (reference sequence). Trimming cost V 6 bases and J 4 bases, with 9 bases left between them. The CDR3 length is 12 residues. In nucleotides, the CDR3 is TGTGCCAGCAGGCGAGGGGGCTATGGCTACACCTTC. Protein product: CASRRGGYGYTF.

This clonotype was observed a handful of times. This chain links TRBV27 with TRBJ2-5; 11 bases line up with TRBD2. Trimming took 6 bases from V and 4 from J; bases not matched to a gene: 7. This CDR3 region has 15 residues. CDR1 MNHEY and CDR2 SMNVEV come from the germline V gene (reference sequence). The DNA for the CDR3 is TGTGCCAGCAGGGCCACCGGGACTAGCGGAGAGACCCAGTACTTC. Encoded protein: CASRATGTSGETQYF.

The gene calls are TRBV15 and TRBJ2-7, with 9 bases aligning to TRBD2. Germline loops: CDR1 LNHNV, CDR2 YYDKDF (reference sequence). CDR3 size: 15 residues. With V trimmed by 5 bases and J by 0 bases, 5 bases remained unmatched. Here the CDR3 reads CATSPHSGSSYEQYF. In DNA, the CDR3 is TGTGCCACCAGCCCACATAGCGGGAGCTCCTACGAGCAGTACTTC.

The chain uses TRBV24-1 and TRBJ2-2, with TRBD2 identical over 7 bases. The CDR3 sequence is 17 residues long. Germline V CDR1 and CDR2: KGHDR, SFDVKD. J lost 3 bases, V lost 3 bases, and 9 bases had no gene match. CDR3 DNA: TGTGCCACCAGTGATCCGACAAGAGCGGGATACACCGGGGAGCTGTTTTTT. This encodes CATSDPTRAGYTGELFF.

This clonotype has just a few counts. The chain carries TRBV12-3 or TRBV12-4 and TRBJ2-3; D may be TRBD2 (5 bases). Trimming removed 8 bases at V and 4 bases at J, with 7 bases between. The CDR3 extends over 11 amino acids. The CDR3 here is CASGSSDTQYF. In DNA form, the CDR3 reads TGTGCCAGCGGGAGCTCAGATACGCAGTATTTT.

This clonotype occurred a few times. The chain is built from TRBV11-2 and TRBJ2-4, with 8 bases aligning to TRBD1. V was pared by 4 bases and J by 2 bases, with 7 bases of the junction left unmatched. Germline V gene sequence: CDR1 SGHAT, CDR2 FQNNGV. The CDR3 totals 16 residues. The CDR3 nucleotides read TGTGCCAGCAGCTGGGGACAGGATGGGTCCAAAAACATTCAGTACTTC. This encodes CASSWGQDGSKNIQYF.

The rearrangement uses TRBV20-1 and TRBJ1-2, with D unclear. The V end was cut by 0 bases, the J end by 2 bases, with 10 bases between. Germline CDR1 and CDR2: DFQATT and SNEGSKA (reference sequence). CDR3 length equals 14 residues. The CDR3 DNA sequence: TGCAGTGCTAGAGATCTAGGGTTAAACTATGGCTACACCTTC. Its protein is CSARDLGLNYGYTF.

In its sample, this clonotype was seen many times. The chain carries TRBV6-1 and TRBJ2-7; D call uncertain. Trimming shortened V by 5 bases and J by 0 bases, and 8 bases separated the two germline ends. This CDR3 spans 13 amino acids. Germline CDR1 MNHNS, CDR2 SASEGT. The CDR3 DNA follows: TGTGCCAGCAGTAGGACCATCTCCTACGAGCAGTACTTC. Translating gives CASSRTISYEQYF.

V and J are TRBV29-1 and TRBJ2-3, with D perhaps TRBD2 (6 bases). V lost 6 bases and J lost 1, with 17 bases in between. There are 15 residues in the CDR3. CDR1 and CDR2 (germline): SQVTM, ANQGSEA. In DNA, the CDR3 is TGCAGCGTAGGGGAGGAAAAGATTGGCACAGATACGCAGTATTTT. Translating gives CSVGEEKIGTDTQYF.

The chain recombines TRBV5-1 with TRBJ2-3; 11 bases fit TRBD2. V gave up 2 bases and J gave up 6 bases; unmatched junction bases: 5. The CDR3 contains 15 residues. In germline, CDR1 is SGHRS, CDR2 YFSETQ. The CDR3 region is CASSFTLAGVDTQYF. CDR3 DNA: TGCGCCAGCAGCTTCACACTAGCGGGAGTGGATACGCAGTATTTT.

The table lists this clonotype with many counts. The chain carries TRBV2 and TRBJ1-1, with 7 bases matching TRBD1. Per germline, CDR1 SNHLY and CDR2 FYNNEI. The CDR3 runs to 15 residues. Trimming removed 9 bases from V and 0 bases from J; junction bases left unmatched: 10. The CDR3 nucleotides read TGTGCCAGTCGACAGGGCAAACGAATGAACACTGAAGCTTTCTTT. As protein: CASRQGKRMNTEAFF.